Listed below are T cell receptor beta chains from one sample, sequenced in a study of post-analysis software for immune sequencing data. Using its own MiXCR run on the PCR reads, TCRdb lists one record per CDR3 protein. The sample records about 770,000 distinct CDR3 sequences, 46% being singletons. The sequenced sample consisted of blood. These receptors were obtained from a girl under 18 with multiple sclerosis. CDR3s include the opening cysteine and the closing phenylalanine or tryptophan. Fields, in order: V gene, D gene, CDR3 protein. D genes are given only for firm matches.

>TRBV7-8|NA
CASSLAWRESYNEQFF
>TRBV12-3/TRBV12-4|TRBD1
CASSSAGTGFYGYTF
>TRBV20-1|TRBD2
CSARGLAGPNEQFF
>TRBV5-6|NA
CASDVAGEQFF
>TRBV6-6|NA
CASSYESSNQPQHF
>TRBV7-9|TRBD1
CASSYRDRGLINEQFF
>TRBV25-1|NA
CASPGERVPGEQYF
>TRBV30|NA
CAWSDNRAEAFF
>TRBV5-1|NA
CVSSLLSPGDFNEQFF
>TRBV27|TRBD1
CASSLGQGANGYTF
>TRBV27|TRBD2
CASGDAGEFGEQYF
>TRBV7-9|TRBD2
CASSTGTSGGTDTQYF
>TRBV29-1|NA
CSVAEGSTDTQYF
>TRBV9|NA
CASSVVGAHNEQYF
>TRBV20-1|NA
CSARFPDGDYEQYF
>TRBV20-1|NA
CSASLGEQFF
>TRBV6-2/TRBV6-3|NA
CASNSDAASQETQYF
>TRBV9|TRBD2
CASSWTSGTNTGELFF
>TRBV12-3/TRBV12-4|NA
CASSLYRSVHEQYF
>TRBV12-3/TRBV12-4|NA
CASRAPGSQPQHF
>TRBV10-1|TRBD1
CASSAGTGGTTEAFF